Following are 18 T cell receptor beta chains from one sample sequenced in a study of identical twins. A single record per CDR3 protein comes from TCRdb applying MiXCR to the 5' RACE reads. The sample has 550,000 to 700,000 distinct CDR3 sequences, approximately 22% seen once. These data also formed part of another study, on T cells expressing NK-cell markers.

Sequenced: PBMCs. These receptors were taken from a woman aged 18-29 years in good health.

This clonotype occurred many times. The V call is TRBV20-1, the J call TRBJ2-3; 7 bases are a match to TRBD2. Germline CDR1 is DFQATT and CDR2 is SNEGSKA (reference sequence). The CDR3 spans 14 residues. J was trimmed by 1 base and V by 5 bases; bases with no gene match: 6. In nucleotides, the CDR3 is TGCAGTGCTCGACTAGCCTCTGGCACAGATACGCAGTATTTT. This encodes CSARLASGTDTQYF.

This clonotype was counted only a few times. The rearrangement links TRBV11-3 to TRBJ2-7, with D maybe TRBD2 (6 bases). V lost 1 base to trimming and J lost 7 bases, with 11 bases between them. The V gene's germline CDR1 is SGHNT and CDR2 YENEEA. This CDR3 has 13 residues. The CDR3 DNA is TGTGCCAGCAGCTTAGCCCCCCGGGAGGAGCAGTACTTC. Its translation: CASSLAPREEQYF.

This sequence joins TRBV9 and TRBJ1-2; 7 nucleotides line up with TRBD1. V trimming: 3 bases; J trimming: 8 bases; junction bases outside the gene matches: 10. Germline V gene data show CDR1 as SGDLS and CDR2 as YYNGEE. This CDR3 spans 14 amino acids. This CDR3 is CASSANRGGQGYTF. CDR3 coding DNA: TGTGCCAGCAGCGCCAACAGGGGCGGTCAGGGCTACACCTTC.

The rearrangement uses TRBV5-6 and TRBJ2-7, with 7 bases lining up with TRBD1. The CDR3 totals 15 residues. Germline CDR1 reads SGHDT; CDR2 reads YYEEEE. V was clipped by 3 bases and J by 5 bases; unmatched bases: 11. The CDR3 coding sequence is TGTGCCAGCAGCTCCCGGGTACAGGGGATCGACGAGCAGTACTTC. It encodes CASSSRVQGIDEQYF.

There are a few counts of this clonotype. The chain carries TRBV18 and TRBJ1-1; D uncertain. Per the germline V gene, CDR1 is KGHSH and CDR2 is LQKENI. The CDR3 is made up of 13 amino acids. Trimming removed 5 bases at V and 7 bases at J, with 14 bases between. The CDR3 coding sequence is TGTGCCAGCTCAACGGACCCTAGGTTTGAAGCTTTCTTT. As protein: CASSTDPRFEAFF.

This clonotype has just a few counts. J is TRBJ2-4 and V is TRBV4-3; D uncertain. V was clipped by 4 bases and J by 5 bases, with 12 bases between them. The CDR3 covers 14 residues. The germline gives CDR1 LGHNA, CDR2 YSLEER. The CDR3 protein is CASSPAWRENIQYF. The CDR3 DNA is TGCGCCAGCAGCCCCGCTTGGAGAGAAAACATTCAGTACTTC.

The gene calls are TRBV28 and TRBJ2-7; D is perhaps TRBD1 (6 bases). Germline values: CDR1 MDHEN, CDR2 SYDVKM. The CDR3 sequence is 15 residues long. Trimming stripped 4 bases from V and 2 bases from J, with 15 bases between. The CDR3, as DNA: TGTGCCAGCAGTTCGAATCCCAGGGGCGCCTACGAGCAGTACTTC. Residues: CASSSNPRGAYEQYF. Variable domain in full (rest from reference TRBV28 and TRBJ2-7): DVKVTQSSRYLVKRTGEKVFLECVQDMDHENMFWYRQDPGLGLRLIYFSYDVKMKEKGDIPEGYSVSREKKERFSLILESASTNQTSMYLCASSSNPRGAYEQYFGPGTRLTVT.

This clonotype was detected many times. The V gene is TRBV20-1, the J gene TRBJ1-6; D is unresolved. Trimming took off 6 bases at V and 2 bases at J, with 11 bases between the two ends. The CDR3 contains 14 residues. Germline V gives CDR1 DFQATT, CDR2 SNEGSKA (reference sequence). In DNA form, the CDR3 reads TGCAGTGCACACTCCGCCGCCTATAATTCACCCCTCCACTTT. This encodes CSAHSAAYNSPLHF.

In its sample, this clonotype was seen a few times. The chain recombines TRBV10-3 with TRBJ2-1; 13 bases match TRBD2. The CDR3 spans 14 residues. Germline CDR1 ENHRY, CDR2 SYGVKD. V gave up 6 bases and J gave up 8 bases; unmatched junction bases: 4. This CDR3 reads CAISGTSGVDEQFF. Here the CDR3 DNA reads TGTGCCATCAGCGGGACTAGCGGGGTAGATGAGCAGTTCTTC.

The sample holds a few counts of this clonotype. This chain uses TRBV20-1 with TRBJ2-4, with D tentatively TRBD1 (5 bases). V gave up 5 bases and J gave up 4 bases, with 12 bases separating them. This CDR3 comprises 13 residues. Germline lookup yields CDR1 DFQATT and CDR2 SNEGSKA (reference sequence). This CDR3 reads CSAYRKDKNIQYF. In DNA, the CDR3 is TGCAGTGCTTACAGGAAAGATAAAAACATTCAGTACTTC.

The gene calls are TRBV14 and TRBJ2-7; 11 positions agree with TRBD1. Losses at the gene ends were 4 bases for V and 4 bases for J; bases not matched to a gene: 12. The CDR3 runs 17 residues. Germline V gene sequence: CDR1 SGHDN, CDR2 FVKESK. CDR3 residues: CASSPQEGQGDFYEQYF. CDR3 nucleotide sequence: TGTGCCAGCAGCCCTCAGGAGGGACAGGGGGATTTTTACGAGCAGTACTTC.

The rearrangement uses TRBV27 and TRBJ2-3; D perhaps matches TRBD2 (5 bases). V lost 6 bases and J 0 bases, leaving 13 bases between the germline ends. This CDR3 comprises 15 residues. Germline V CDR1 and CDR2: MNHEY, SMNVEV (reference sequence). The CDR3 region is CASRFDYLSTDTQYF. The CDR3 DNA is TGTGCCAGCAGATTCGACTACCTTAGCACAGATACGCAGTATTTT.

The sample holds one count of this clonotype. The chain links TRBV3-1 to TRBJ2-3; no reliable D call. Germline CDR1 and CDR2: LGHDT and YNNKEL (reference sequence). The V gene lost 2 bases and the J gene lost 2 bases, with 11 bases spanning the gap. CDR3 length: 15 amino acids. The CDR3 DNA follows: TGTGCCAGCAGCCAACTGGACCTCGACACAGATACGCAGTATTTT. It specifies CASSQLDLDTDTQYF.

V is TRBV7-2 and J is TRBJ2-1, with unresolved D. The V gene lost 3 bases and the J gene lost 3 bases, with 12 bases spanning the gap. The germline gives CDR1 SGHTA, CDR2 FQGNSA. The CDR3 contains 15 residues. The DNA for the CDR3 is TGTGCCAGCAGCTTCAGTACCGTCCACTACAATGAGCAGTTCTTC. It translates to CASSFSTVHYNEQFF.

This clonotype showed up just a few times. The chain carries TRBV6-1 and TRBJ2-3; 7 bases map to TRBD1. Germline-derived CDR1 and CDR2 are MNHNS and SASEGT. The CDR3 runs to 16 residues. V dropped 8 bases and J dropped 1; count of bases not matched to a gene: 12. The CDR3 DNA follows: TGTGCCAGCGGGACAGACAGGGTACGGGGCACAGATACGCAGTATTTT. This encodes CASGTDRVRGTDTQYF.

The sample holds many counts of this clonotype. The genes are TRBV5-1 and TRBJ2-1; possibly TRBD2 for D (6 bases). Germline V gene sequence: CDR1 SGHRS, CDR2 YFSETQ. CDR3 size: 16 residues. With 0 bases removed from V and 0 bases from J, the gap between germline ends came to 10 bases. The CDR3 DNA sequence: TGCGCCAGCAGCTTGGTCGCGGGGAGCTCCTACAATGAGCAGTTCTTC. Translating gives CASSLVAGSSYNEQFF.

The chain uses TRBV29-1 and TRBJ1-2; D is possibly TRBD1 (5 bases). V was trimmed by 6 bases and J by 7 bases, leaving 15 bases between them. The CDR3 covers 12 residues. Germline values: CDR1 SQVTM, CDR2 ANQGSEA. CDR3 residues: CSVGMTAFGYTF. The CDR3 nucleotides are TGCAGCGTCGGGATGACAGCTTTTGGCTACACCTTC.

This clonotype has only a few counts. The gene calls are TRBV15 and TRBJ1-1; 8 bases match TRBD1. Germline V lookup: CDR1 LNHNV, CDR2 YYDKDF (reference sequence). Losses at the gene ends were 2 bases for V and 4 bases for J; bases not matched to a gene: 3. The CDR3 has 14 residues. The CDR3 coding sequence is TGTGCCACCAGCAGACACAGGGGGTCCACTGAAGCTTTCTTT. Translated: CATSRHRGSTEAFF. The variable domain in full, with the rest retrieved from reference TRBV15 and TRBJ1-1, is DAMVIQNPRYQVTQFGKPVTLSCSQTLNHNVMYWYQQKSSQAPKLLFHYYDKDFNNEADTPDNFQSRRPNTSFCFLDIRSPGLGDTAMYLCATSRHRGSTEAFFGQGTRLTVV.